This T cell receptor beta chain was sequenced for a study of patients and donors after allogeneic stem cell transplantation (dated by TCRdb to 2020 to 2022). CDR1 is given as SGHKS and CDR2 as YYEKEE, both from the germline V gene (reference sequence). From its cysteine to its phenylalanine, the CDR3 spans 14 amino acids. CDR3 DNA is the only sequence kept; it has 42 bases, read in frame from the first base. At the junction V is shortened by 4 bases and J by 0 bases, with 10 bases in between. The library was generated by RT-PCR. TCRdb records NextSeq 550 as the sequencer. TCRdb reprocessed the public reads (quality trimming at Q25 with fastp, clone calling with MiXCR) and kept in-frame beta chains. Rows with a matching CDR3 protein are joined into one entry that keeps the most common DNA and genes. The sample table holds fewer than 75,000 distinct CDR3 sequences, of which roughly 13% were seen once. The top ten clones comprise less than 35% of the sample.

This clonotype appeared a few times. Its target antigen remains unknown. It has no much larger one-base neighbor in the sample; base qualities were not kept. The material sequenced was blood, either unsorted or a sorted T cell fraction (not recorded which). The chain is made from TRBV5-5 and TRBJ1-2; TRBD1 is possibly the D segment (5 matching bases). The clonotype originates from a human donor who was either an allogeneic HSCT recipient or a stem cell or donor lymphocyte infusion donor (not recorded which). It is not recorded whose cells these are; they may come from a transplant donor. For the CDR3, the sequence is CASSHPGTNYGYTF. The DNA is TGTGCCAGCAGCCACCCAGGGACTAACTATGGCTACACCTTC.